Listed here are 8 T cell receptor beta chains from one sample, sequenced in a study of tumor and adjacent non-tumor tissue in lung cancer. A modified ARM-PCR protocol with three rounds of nested PCR amplified TCRbeta. TCRdb redid the calling of the multiplex PCR reads with MiXCR, one entry per CDR3 protein. The sample contains fewer than 120,000 distinct CDR3 sequences, approximately 84% of which appear only once. No cell sorting was done before RNA was extracted from the tissue. What was sequenced was lung tumor tissue. The receptors come from a man aged 70-80 years with non-small cell lung cancer.

With regard to this clonotype: The conserved closing phenylalanine or tryptophan is absent in this CDR3, likely reflecting a read error. This sequence joins TRBV4-1 and TRBJ1-2, with a possible D match to TRBD1 (6 bases). CDR3 length equals 15 residues. The V gene's germline CDR1 is MGHRA and CDR2 YSYEKL. In DNA form, the CDR3 reads TGCGCCAGCAGTCAAGAAGGCGGGGGCTTCTATGGCTACACCTCC. Protein: CASSQEGGGFYGYTS.

The chain links TRBV6-2 or TRBV6-3 to TRBJ1-5; tentative D call: TRBD1 (5 bases). Germline assignment: CDR1 MNHEY and CDR2 SVGEGT. The germline V and J ends were trimmed by 0 bases and 3 bases, with 21 bases remaining between them. CDR3 length equals 19 residues. The CDR3 DNA is TGTGCCAGCAGTTACTCGATTGGGGGTACAATAGCGAACAATCAGCCCCAGCATTTT. It codes for CASSYSIGGTIANNQPQHF.

Note on this clonotype: At one end the junction does not follow the germline gene, possibly because of a read error. The V and J genes are TRBV5-4 and TRBJ1-2; D gene ambiguous. The germline gives CDR1 SGHNT, CDR2 YYREEE (reference sequence). The CDR3 sequence is 13 residues long. CDR3 bases: TGTGCCAGTAGCTTGTACGTTAACTATGGCTACACTTTC. This sequence encodes CASSLYVNYGYTF.

Of note for this clonotype: Mismatch with germline at one junction end may stem from a read error. This chain links TRBV10-3 with TRBJ2-1; D might be TRBD1 (6 bases). The CDR3 runs to 18 residues. Germline CDR1 is ENHRY and CDR2 is SYGVKD. CDR3 region: CAISSNSSRGGTYNDQFF. CDR3 in DNA: TGTGCCATCAGTTCCAATTCCTCGCGAGGGGGAACCTACAATGATCAGTTCTTC.

Details on this clonotype: The junction departs from germline at one end; a sequencing error may be responsible. The chain joins TRBV20-1 to TRBJ1-5, with a tentative D call TRBD1 (6 bases). CDR1 DFQATT and CDR2 SNEGSKA come from the germline V gene (reference sequence). The CDR3 is 14 residues long. CDR3 nucleotide sequence: TGCAGTGCTAAAACACCCGGGGACAATCAGCCCCAGAATTTT. Its protein is CSAKTPGDNQPQNF.

On this clonotype: One end of the junction fails to match germline, which may point to a read error. The chain carries TRBV4-3 and TRBJ2-5; a weak D match, TRBD2 (6 bases). This CDR3 contains 16 residues. Germline V gene lookup returns CDR1 LGHNA and CDR2 YSLEER. This CDR3 is CASIQAGGVEQETQYF. The CDR3 DNA reads as TGCGCCAGCATCCAAGCCGGAGGGGTGGAACAAGAAACCCAGTACTTC.

About this clonotype: Its ends do not fully match the called genes, so a read error is possible. The chain recombines TRBV11-2 with TRBJ2-7, with a possible D match to TRBD2 (5 bases). The CDR3 loop spans 15 amino acids. Germline CDR1 is SGHAT and CDR2 is FQNNGV. The CDR3 nucleotides are TGTGCCAGCAGCCCCGGGATAGGGCCCTCCCACGAACAGTACTTC. It yields the protein CASSPGIGPSHEQYF.

Details on this clonotype: A junction boundary mismatches the germline segment, possibly from a read error. The chain has TRBV29-1 and TRBJ2-5; D possibly corresponds to TRBD1 (5 bases). There are 16 residues in the CDR3. Per the germline V gene, CDR1 is SQVTM and CDR2 is ANQGSEA. Here the CDR3 DNA reads TGCAACGCCAATCCCTACCTCCAGACAGTTCAAGAGACCCAGAACTTC. Amino acids: CNANPYLQTVQETQNF.